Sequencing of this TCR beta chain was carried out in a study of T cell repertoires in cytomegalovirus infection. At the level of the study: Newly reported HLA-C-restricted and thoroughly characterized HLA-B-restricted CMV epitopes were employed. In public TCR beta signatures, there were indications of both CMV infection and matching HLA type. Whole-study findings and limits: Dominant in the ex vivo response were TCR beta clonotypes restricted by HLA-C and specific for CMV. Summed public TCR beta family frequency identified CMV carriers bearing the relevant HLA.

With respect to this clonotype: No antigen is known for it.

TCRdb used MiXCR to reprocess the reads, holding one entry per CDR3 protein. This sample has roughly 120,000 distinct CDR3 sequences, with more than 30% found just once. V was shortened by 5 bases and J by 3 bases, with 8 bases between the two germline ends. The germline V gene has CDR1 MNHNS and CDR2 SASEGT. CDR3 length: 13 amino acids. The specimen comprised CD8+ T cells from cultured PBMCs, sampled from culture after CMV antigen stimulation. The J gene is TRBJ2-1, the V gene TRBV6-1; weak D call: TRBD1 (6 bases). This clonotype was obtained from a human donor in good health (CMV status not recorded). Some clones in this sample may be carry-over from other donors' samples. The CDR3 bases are TGTGCCAGCAGTCGGACAGTCTACAATGAGCAGTTCTTC. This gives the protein CASSRTVYNEQFF.